Below are 5 T cell receptor beta chains sequenced from a single sample in a study of blood T cell repertoires in COVID-19. Clones were sequenced by immunoSEQ multiplex PCR, and TCRdb holds only the in-frame ones, with some missing. The sample holds 60,000 to 95,000 clones, under 95% seen once. Sequencing input: peripheral blood. These receptor sequences come from a woman older than 75 with active or convalescent COVID-19.

This clone counts as medium-sized. The V call is TRBV12-3 or TRBV12-4, the J call TRBJ1-6; no firm D call. The V and J ends lost 3 bases and 13 bases respectively, with 10 bases between them. The CDR3 covers 12 residues. CDR3 amino acids: CASSFTGVPLHF. The CDR3 nucleotides read TGTGCCAGCAGTTTCACCGGGGTTCCCCTCCACTTT.

The chain joins TRBV6-4 to TRBJ2-7; 9 nucleotides align to TRBD2. This CDR3 has 14 amino acids. V lost 3 bases, J lost 5 bases, and 5 bases stayed unmatched. Germline CDR1 is MRHNA and CDR2 is SNTAGT. This chain's CDR3 is CASSEIAGVDEQYF. Here the CDR3 DNA reads TGTGCCAGCAGTGAAATAGCGGGGGTCGACGAGCAGTACTTC.

This sequence joins TRBV11-2 and TRBJ1-3, with D maybe TRBD1 (5 bases). The germline V gene has CDR1 SGHAT and CDR2 FQNNGV. Trimming took 2 bases from V and 0 from J, leaving 14 bases between them. The CDR3 runs to 17 residues. The CDR3 here is CASSLSPGFSSGNTIYF. In DNA form, the CDR3 reads TGTGCCAGCAGCTTATCTCCAGGGTTCAGCTCTGGAAACACCATATATTTT. The variable domain in full, with the rest retrieved from reference TRBV11-2 and TRBJ1-3, is EAGVAQSPRYKIIEKRQSVAFWCNPISGHATLYWYQQILGQGPKLLIQFQNNGVVDDSQLPKDRFSAERLKGVDSTLKIQPAKLEDSAVYLCASSLSPGFSSGNTIYFGEGSWLTVV.

The chain uses TRBV2 and TRBJ1-5; D is unclear. V shed 3 bases and J shed 6 bases, with 12 bases lying between them. The CDR3 contains 14 residues. Germline assignment: CDR1 SNHLY and CDR2 FYNNEI. CDR3 sequence: CASSDSQVGQPQHF. The CDR3 DNA follows: TGTGCCAGCAGTGATTCGCAGGTCGGTCAGCCCCAGCATTTT.

The V and J genes are TRBV4-3 and TRBJ1-6; TRBD1 might be the D (6 bases). This CDR3 spans 14 amino acids. Germline loops: CDR1 LGHNA, CDR2 YSLEER. With 4 bases removed from V and 9 bases from J, the gap between germline ends came to 13 bases. CDR3 DNA: TGCGCCAGCAGCCTAACTCGGGGGGCTTCACCCCTCCACTTT. Translated, it gives CASSLTRGASPLHF.